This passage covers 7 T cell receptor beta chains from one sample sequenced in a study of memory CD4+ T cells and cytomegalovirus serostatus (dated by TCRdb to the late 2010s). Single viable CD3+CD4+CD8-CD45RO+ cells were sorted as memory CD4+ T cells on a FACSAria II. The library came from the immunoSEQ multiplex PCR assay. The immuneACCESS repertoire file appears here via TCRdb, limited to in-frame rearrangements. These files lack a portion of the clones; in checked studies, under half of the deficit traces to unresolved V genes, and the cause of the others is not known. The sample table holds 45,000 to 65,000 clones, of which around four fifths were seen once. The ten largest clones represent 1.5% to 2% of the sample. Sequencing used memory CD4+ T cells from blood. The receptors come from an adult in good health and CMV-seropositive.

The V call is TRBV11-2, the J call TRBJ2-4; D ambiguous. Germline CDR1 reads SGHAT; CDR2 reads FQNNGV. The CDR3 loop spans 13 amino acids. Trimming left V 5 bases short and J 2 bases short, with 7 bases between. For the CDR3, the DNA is TGTGCCAGCAGCCCCGGGCCCAAAAACATTCAGTACTTC. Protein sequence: CASSPGPKNIQYF.

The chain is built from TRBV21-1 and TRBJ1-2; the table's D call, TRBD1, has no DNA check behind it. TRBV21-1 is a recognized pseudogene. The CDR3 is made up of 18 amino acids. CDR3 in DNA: TGTGCCACCCCCCTCCCTTTTACCGGGACAGAGATACGCTATGGCTACACCTTC. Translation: CATPLPFTGTEIRYGYTF.

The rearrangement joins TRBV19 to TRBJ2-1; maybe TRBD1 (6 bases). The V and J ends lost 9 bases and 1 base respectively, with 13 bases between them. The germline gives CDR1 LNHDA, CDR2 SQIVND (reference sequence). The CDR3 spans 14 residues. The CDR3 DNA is TGTGCCAGCAAGGGGGTGTCGTCCTACAATGAGCAGTTCTTC. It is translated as CASKGVSSYNEQFF.

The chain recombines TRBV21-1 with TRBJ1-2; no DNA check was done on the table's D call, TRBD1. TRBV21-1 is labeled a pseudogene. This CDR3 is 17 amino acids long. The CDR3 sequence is CASSLKGTGGDNYGYTF. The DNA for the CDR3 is TGTGCCAGCAGCTTAAAGGGGACAGGGGGGGATAACTATGGCTACACCTTC.

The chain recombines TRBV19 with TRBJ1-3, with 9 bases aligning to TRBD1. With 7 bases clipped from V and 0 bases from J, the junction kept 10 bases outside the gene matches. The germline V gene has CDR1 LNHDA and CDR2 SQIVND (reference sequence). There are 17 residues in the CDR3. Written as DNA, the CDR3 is TGTGCCAGTACCACCGGGACAGGGCTCTTCTCTGGAAACACCATATATTTT. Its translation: CASTTGTGLFSGNTIYF.

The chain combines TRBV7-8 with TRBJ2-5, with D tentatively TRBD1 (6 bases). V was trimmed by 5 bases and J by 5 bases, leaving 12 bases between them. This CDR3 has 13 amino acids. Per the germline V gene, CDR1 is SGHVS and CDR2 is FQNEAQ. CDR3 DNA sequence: TGTGCCAGCAGCCCCCCAGGGGCCGAGACCCAGTACTTC. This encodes CASSPPGAETQYF.

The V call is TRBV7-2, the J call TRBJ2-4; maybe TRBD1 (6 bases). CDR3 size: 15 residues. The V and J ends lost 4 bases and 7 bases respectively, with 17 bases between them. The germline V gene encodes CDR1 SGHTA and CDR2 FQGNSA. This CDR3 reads CASSSNTGRGNIQYF. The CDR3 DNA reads TGTGCCAGCAGCTCCAACACAGGGAGAGGGAACATTCAGTACTTC.